This TCR beta chain was found in a study of OX40 agonist ivuxolimab in advanced cancers. General observations from the study: Certain nonresponders likewise exhibited a low normalized T-cell clonal expansion. Clonal expansion by week 6 occurred in CD4+ and CD8+ blood T cells (at 0.1 to 3.0 mg/kg).

Assay used: immunoSEQ multiplex PCR; TCRdb lists only in-frame clones, some missing. The sample shows fewer than 85,000 clones, just over 90% of them seen only once. On this clone itself: Its antigen is as yet unknown.

The CDR3 is 13 amino acids. Germline CDR1 SGHVS, CDR2 FQNEAQ. V gave up 11 bases and J gave up 0 bases, with 11 bases separating them. It was autoimmune disease history or systemic immunosuppression that excluded patients. The chain links TRBV7-8 to TRBJ1-3; no firm D call. The material sequenced was CD4+ or CD8+ T cells sorted from blood, taken in a trial of the OX40 agonist ivuxolimab. This clonotype was sampled from an adult with an advanced solid tumor such as melanoma, head and neck, liver or kidney cancer. This CDR3 reads CASRELSGNTIYF. In DNA, the CDR3 is TGTGCCTCCCGGGAGCTCTCTGGAAACACCATATATTTT.